This T cell receptor (beta chain) was recovered during a study of cytomegalovirus exposure and HLA in healthy donors. Study as a whole: A data release that came early held approximately 85 million unique TCRs from HLA-typed donors.

General study results and limits: Roughly 170 TCR beta chains were listed as cytomegalovirus-associated. In a later analysis, most CMV-associated TCR beta chains appeared HLA-restricted.

The CDR3 has 13 residues. Germline-derived CDR1 and CDR2 are WNHNN and SYGVQD (reference sequence). Losses at the gene ends were 9 bases for V and 7 bases for J; bases not matched to a gene: 6. The study ran its PCR with 60 Vbeta and 13 Jbeta primers. Assay used: immunoSEQ multiplex PCR; TCRdb lists only in-frame clones, some missing. The sample contains about 170,000 clones, 81% of which appear only once. Donors were nominally healthy when sampled, though unrecorded immune exposures were likely. A word on this clone: Antigen unknown.

The sequence derives from a woman under 30 in good health and CMV-seropositive. J is TRBJ1-6 and V is TRBV10-1, with 7 bases that match TRBD1. Sequencing was performed on PBMCs. The CDR3 here is CASGDSPNSPLHF. DNA for the CDR3: TGCGCCAGTGGGGACAGTCCGAATTCACCCCTCCACTTT.